This entry features one T cell receptor beta chain sequence. Antigen: not known. This record comes from a study of T cell responses to AZD1222 COVID-19 vaccine. Whole-study findings and limits: After two AZD1222 doses, spike-specific TCR breadth and depth rose versus day 0.

Measured with immunoSEQ multiplex PCR; TCRdb has only the in-frame clones, and not every one. The sample yields about 130,000 clones, around 94% seen once. This CDR3 spans 13 amino acids. V lost 0 bases to trimming and J lost 7 bases, with 10 bases between them. Germline CDR1 is SGHKS and CDR2 is YYEKEE (reference sequence). The specimen was peripheral blood, collected on day 0 of AZD1222 vaccination. The sequence was collected from an adult in good health. This chain uses TRBV5-5 with TRBJ1-2; TRBD1 might be the D (5 bases). DNA of the CDR3: TGTGCCAGCAGCTTGGAATGGGGGACTGGCTACACCTTC. This sequence encodes CASSLEWGTGYTF.